This T cell receptor (beta chain) was sequenced during a study of technical replicates of blood from a few donors. Sequenced by immunoSEQ multiplex PCR; TCRdb stores in-frame clones only, minus some. The profile shows some 94,000 clones, less than 95% of them singletons. The source material was T cells isolated from PBMCs. This receptor was obtained from a human donor in good health.

CDR3 coding DNA: TGTGCCACCGTATACAATGAGCAGTTCTTC. Its translation is CATVYNEQFF. The V and J genes are TRBV6-1 and TRBJ2-1, with D hard to call. The germline CDR1 and CDR2 sequences are MNHNS and SASEGT. The CDR3 sequence is 10 residues long. V was trimmed by 10 bases and J by 4 bases, leaving 5 bases between them.